This T cell receptor beta chain emerged from a study of cytomegalovirus exposure and HLA in healthy donors. Broader study findings: Later on, an analysis tied 15,000 to 20,000 TCR beta sequences to HLA alleles at 0.05 false discovery rate. Immune exposure information available was restricted to CMV serostatus.

With respect to this clone: Its antigen is unknown.

PCR was performed using 60 Vbeta and 13 Jbeta primers. In the authors' methods: Roughly 80 million unique TCR beta chains, roughly 11 million shared, were counted in a later analysis. Only in-frame clones appear in the TCRdb table, and some are missing; sequencing was by immunoSEQ multiplex PCR. The D gene and trimming were derived from the DNA, and the V and J assignments and clone size from that table. The sample shows about 130,000 clones, over 65% of them seen only once. Germline V gene data show CDR1 as SGHRS and CDR2 as YFSETQ. Trimming took 0 bases from V and 3 from J, leaving 19 bases between them. The CDR3 totals 17 residues.

This chain connects TRBV5-1 to TRBJ2-7, with TRBD1 as a possible D gene (6 bases). Sequencing was done on a sample of PBMCs. The source is a man aged 25 to 45 in good health and CMV-seropositive. The CDR3 DNA reads TGCGCCAGCAGCTTGGCCGGCTGGGGGCAGCCTGACTACGAGCAGTACTTC. Its protein is CASSLAGWGQPDYEQYF.